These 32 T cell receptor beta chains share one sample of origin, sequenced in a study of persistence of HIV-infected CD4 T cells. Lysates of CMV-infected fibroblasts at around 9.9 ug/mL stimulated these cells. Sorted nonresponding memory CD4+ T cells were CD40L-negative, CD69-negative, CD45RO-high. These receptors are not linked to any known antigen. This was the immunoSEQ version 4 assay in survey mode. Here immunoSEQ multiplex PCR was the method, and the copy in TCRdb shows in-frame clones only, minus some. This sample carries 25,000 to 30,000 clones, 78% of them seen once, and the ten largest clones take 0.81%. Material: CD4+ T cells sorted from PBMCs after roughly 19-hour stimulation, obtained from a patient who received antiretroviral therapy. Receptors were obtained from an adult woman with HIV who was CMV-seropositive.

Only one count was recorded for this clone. The CDR3 bases are TGTGCCAGTAGTATTAGAACAGGGAGCGAGCAGTACGTC. Translation gives CASSIRTGSEQYV. This chain links TRBV19 with TRBJ2-7; the D gene is possibly TRBD1 (6 bases). Between the trimmed V and J ends, which lost 3 bases and 6 bases, there was a span of 12 bases. Germline CDR1 and CDR2: LNHDA and SQIVND (reference sequence). The CDR3 consists of 13 residues.

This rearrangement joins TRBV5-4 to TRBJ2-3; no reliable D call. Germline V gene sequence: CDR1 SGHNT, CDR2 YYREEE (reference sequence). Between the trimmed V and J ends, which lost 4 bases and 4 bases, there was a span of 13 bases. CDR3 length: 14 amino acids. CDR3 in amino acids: CASSPNQSPDTQYF. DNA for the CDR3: TGTGCCAGCAGCCCCAACCAAAGCCCAGATACGCAGTATTTT.

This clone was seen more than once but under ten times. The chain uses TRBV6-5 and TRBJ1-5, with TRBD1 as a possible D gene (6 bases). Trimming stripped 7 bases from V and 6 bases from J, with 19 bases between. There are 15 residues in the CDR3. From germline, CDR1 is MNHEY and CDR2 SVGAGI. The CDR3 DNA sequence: TGTGCCAGCACCACTCTGGGGGGCGGGGTTCAGCCCCAGCATTTT. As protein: CASTTLGGGVQPQHF.

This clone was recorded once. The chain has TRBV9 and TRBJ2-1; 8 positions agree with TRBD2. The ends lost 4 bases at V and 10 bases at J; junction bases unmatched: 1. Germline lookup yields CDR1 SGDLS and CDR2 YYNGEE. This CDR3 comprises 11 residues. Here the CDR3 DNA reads TGTGCCAGCAGCTCTAGCGGGGAGCAGTTCTTC. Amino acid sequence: CASSSSGEQFF. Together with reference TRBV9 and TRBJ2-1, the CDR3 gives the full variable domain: DSGVTQTPKHLITATGQRVTLRCSPRSGDLSVYWYQQSLDQGLQFLIQYYNGEERAKGNILERFSAQQFPDLHSELNLSSLELGDSALYFCASSSSGEQFFGPGTRLTVL.

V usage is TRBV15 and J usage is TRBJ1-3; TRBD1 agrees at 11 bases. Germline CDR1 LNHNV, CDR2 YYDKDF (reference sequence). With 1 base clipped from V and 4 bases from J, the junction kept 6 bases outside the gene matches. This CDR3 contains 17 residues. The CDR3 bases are TGTGCCACCAGCAGAGGCGGACAGGGGGCGTCCGGAAACACCATATATTTT. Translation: CATSRGGQGASGNTIYF.

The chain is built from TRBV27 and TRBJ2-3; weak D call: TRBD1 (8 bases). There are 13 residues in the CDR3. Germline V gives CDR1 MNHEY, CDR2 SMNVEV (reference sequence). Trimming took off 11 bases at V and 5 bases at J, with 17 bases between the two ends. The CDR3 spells CASQGGGGDTQYF. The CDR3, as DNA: TGTGCCTCACAGGGGGGGGGCGGAGATACGCAGTATTTT.

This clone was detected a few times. Here the CDR3 reads CAWSLGTMNTEAFF. The CDR3 bases are TGTGCCTGGAGTCTCGGCACCATGAACACTGAAGCTTTCTTT. The genes are TRBV30 and TRBJ1-1; no firm D call. This CDR3 is 14 amino acids long. Germline assignment: CDR1 GTSNPN and CDR2 SVGIG (reference sequence). V lost 2 bases and J 0 bases, leaving 10 bases between the germline ends.

For the CDR3, the DNA is TGTGCCAGCAGCTTAGGGCGTAGGGGGTACGGTGGCAATCAGCCCCAGCATTTT. It yields the protein CASSLGRRGYGGNQPQHF. The chain uses TRBV7-2 and TRBJ1-5; D is perhaps TRBD1 (6 bases). V lost 1 base, J lost 2 bases, and 18 bases lay in between. Germline V CDR1 and CDR2: SGHTA, FQGNSA. The CDR3 loop spans 18 amino acids.

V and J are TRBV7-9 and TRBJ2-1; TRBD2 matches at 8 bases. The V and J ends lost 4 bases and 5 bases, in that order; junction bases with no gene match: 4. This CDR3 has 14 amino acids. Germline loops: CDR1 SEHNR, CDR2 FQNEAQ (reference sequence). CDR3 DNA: TGTGCCAGCAGCTCCGGGGGGGCTCACAATGAGCAGTTCTTC. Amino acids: CASSSGGAHNEQFF.

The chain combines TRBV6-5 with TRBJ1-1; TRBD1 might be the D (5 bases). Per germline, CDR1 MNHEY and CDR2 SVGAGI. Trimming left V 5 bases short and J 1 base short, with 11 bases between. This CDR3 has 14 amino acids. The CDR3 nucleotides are TGTGCCAGCAGTCCACAGGTGGCGAACACTGAAGCTTTCTTT. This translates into CASSPQVANTEAFF.

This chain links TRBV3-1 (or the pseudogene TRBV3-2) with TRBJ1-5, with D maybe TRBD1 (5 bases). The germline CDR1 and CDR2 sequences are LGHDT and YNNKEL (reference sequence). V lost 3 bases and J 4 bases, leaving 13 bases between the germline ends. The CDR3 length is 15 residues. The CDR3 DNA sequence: TGTGCCAGCAGCCAGGGACTCAAATTGAATCAGCCCCAGCATTTT. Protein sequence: CASSQGLKLNQPQHF.

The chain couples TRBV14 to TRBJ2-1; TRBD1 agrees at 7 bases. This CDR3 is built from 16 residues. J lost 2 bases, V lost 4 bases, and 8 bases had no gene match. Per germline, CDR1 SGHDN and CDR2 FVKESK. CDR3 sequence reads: CASSRIGDRAYNEQFF. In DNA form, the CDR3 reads TGTGCCAGCAGCCGGATAGGAGACAGGGCCTACAATGAGCAGTTCTTC. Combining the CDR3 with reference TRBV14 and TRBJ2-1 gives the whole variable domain EAGVTQFPSHSVIEKGQTVTLRCDPISGHDNLYWYRRVMGKEIKFLLHFVKESKQDESGMPNNRFLAERTGGTYSTLKVQPAELEDSGVYFCASSRIGDRAYNEQFFGPGTRLTVL.

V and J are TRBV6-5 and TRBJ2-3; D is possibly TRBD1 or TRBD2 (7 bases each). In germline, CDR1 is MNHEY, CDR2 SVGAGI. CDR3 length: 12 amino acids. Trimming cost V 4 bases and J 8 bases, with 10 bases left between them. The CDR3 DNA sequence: TGTGCCAGCAGTTCAGGGGGGGCTACGCAGTATTTT. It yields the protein CASSSGGATQYF.

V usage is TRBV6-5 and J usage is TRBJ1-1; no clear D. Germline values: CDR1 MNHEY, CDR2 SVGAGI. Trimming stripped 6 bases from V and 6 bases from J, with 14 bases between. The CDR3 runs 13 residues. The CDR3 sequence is CASRLGKEAEAFF. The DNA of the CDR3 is TGTGCCAGCAGACTGGGCAAGGAGGCTGAAGCTTTCTTT.

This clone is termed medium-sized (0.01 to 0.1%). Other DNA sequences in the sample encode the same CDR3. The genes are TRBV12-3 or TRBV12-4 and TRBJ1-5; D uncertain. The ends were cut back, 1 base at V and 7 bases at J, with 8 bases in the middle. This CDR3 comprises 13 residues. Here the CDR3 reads CASSLGPRQPQHF. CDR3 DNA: TGTGCCAGCAGTTTAGGGCCGAGGCAGCCCCAGCATTTT.

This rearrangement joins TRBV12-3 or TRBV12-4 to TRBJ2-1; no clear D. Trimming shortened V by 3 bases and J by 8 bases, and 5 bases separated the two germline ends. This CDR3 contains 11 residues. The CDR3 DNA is TGTGCCAGCAGTTTCCGCGATGAGCAGTTCTTC. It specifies CASSFRDEQFF.

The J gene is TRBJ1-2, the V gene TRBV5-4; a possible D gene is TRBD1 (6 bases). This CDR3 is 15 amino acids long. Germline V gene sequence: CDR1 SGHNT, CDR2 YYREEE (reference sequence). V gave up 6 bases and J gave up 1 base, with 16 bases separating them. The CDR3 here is CASTLRTDYNYGYTF. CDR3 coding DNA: TGTGCCAGCACCCTAAGGACAGACTATAACTATGGCTACACCTTC.

CDR3 DNA sequence: TGTGCCAGCAGTTACGGACAGAATGAAAAACTGTTTTTT. This encodes CASSYGQNEKLFF. The chain recombines TRBV12-3 or TRBV12-4 with TRBJ1-4; a weak D match, TRBD1 (6 bases). V was cut by 4 bases and J by 5 bases, with 8 bases left in between. The CDR3 runs 13 residues.

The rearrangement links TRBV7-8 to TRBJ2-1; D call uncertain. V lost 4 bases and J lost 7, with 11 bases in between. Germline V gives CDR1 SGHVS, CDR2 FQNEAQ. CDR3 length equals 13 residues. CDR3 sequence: CASSSGPVNEQFF. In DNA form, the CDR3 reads TGTGCCAGCAGCTCCGGACCGGTAAATGAGCAGTTCTTC. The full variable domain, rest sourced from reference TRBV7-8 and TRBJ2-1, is GAGVSQSPRYKVAKRGQDVALRCDPISGHVSLFWYQQALGQGPEFLTYFQNEAQLDKSGLPSDRFFAERPEGSVSTLKIQRTQQEDSAVYLCASSSGPVNEQFFGPGTRLTVL.

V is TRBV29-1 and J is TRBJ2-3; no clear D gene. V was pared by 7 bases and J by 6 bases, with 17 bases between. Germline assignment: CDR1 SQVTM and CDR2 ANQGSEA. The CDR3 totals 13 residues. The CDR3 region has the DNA TGCAGCGCCCAAGCATGGGGTACGGATACGCAGTATTTT. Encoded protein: CSAQAWGTDTQYF.

The CDR3 sequence: CASSLAGHGSGNTIYF. As DNA, the CDR3 is TGCGCCAGCAGCTTGGCCGGGCACGGCTCTGGAAACACCATATATTTT. The rearrangement links TRBV5-1 to TRBJ1-3; D unclear. This CDR3 contains 16 residues. CDR1 and CDR2 (germline): SGHRS, YFSETQ. The ends were cut back, 0 bases at V and 0 bases at J, with 10 bases in the middle.

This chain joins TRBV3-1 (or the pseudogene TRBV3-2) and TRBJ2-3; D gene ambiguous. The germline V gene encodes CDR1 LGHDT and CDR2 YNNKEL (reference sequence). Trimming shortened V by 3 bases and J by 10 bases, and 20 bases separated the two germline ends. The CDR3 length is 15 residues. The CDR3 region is CASSQRPESLSPQYF. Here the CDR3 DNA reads TGTGCCAGCAGCCAGCGACCCGAAAGTCTAAGTCCGCAGTATTTT.

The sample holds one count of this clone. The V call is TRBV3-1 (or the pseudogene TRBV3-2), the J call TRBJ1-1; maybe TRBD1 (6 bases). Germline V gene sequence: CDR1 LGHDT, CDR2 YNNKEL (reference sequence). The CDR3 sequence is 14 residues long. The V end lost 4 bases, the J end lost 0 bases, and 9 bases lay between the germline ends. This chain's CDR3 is CASSLRGLNTEAFF. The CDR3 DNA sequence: TGTGCCAGCAGCCTCAGGGGATTGAACACTGAAGCTTTCTTT.

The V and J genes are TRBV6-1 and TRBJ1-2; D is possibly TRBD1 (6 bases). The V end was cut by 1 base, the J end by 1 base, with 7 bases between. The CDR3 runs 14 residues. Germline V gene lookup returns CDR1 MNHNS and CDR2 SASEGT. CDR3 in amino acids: CASSEEGVNYGYTF. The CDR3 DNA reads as TGTGCCAGCAGTGAAGAGGGGGTTAACTATGGCTACACCTTC.

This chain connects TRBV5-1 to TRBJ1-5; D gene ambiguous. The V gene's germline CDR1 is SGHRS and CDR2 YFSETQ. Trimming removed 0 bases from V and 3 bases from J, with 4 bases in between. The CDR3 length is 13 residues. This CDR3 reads CASSLGDNQPQHF. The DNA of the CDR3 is TGCGCCAGCAGCTTGGGGGACAATCAGCCCCAGCATTTT.

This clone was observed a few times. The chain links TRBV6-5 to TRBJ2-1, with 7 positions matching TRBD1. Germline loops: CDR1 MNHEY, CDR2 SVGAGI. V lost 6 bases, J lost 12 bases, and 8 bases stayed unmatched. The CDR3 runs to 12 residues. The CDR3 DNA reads TGTGCCAGCAGGCCTCGGGACAGTTTGCAGTTCTTC. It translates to CASRPRDSLQFF.

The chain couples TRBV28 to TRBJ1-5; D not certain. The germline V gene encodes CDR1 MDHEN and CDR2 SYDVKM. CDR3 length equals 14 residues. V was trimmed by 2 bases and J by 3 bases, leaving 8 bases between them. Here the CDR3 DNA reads TGTGCCAGCAGTTTAAGTGGTGCCAATCAGCCCCAGCATTTT. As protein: CASSLSGANQPQHF.

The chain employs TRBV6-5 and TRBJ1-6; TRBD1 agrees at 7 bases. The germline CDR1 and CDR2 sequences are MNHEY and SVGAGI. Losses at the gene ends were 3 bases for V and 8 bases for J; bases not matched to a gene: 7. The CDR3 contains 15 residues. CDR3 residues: CASSYKGRGDSPLHF. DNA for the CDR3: TGTGCCAGCAGTTATAAGGGCAGGGGGGATTCACCCCTCCACTTT.

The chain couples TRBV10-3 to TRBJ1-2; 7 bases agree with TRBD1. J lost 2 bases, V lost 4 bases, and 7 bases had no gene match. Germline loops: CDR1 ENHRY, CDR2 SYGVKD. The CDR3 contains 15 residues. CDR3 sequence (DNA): TGTGCCATCAGTGGGAGGCAGGGGGGAAACTATGGCTACACCTTC. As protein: CAISGRQGGNYGYTF.

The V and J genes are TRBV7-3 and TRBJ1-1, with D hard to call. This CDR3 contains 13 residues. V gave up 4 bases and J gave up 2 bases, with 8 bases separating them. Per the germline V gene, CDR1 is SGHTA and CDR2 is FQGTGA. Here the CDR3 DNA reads TGTGCCAGCAGCTCCTTGGGTAACACTGAAGCTTTCTTT. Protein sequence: CASSSLGNTEAFF.

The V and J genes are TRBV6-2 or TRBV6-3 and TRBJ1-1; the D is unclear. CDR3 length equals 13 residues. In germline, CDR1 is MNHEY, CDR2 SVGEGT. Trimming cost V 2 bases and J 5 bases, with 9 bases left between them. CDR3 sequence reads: CASSYGVKTEAFF. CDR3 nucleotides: TGTGCCAGCAGTTACGGGGTAAAAACTGAAGCTTTCTTT.

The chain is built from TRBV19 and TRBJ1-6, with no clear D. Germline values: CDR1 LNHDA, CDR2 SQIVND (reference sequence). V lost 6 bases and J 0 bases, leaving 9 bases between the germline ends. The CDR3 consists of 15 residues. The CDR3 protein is CASRDASSYNSPLHF. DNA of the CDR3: TGTGCCAGTAGGGACGCTAGCTCCTATAATTCACCCCTCCACTTT.